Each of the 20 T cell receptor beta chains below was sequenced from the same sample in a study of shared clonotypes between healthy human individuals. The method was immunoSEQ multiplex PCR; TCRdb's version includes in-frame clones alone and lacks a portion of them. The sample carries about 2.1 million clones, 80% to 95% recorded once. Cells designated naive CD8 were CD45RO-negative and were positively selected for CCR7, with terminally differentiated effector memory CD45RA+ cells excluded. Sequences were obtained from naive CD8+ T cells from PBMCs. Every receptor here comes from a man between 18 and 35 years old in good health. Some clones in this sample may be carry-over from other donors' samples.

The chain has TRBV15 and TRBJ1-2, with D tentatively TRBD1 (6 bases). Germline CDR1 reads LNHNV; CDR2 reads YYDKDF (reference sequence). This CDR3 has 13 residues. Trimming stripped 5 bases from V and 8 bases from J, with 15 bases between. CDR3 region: CATSLPEGVGYTF. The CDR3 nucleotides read TGTGCCACCAGCCTACCCGAGGGGGTAGGCTACACCTTC.

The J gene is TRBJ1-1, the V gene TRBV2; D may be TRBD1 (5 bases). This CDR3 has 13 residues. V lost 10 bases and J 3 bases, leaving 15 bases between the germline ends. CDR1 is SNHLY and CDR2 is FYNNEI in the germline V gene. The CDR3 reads CATASGHDTEAFF. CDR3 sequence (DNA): TGTGCCACTGCTTCGGGGCATGACACTGAAGCTTTCTTT. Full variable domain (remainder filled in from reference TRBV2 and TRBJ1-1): EPEVTQTPSHQVTQMGQEVILRCVPISNHLYFYWYRQILGQKVEFLVSFYNNEISEKSEIFDDQFSVERPDGSNFTLKIRSTKLEDSAMYFCATASGHDTEAFFGQGTRLTVV.

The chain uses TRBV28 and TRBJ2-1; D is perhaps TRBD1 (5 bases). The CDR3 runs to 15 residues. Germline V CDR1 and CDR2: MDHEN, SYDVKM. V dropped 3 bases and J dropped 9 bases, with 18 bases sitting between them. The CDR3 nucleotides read TGTGCCAGCAGTTTCCCCCCAACAGGACGTAGTGAGCAGTTCTTC. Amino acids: CASSFPPTGRSEQFF.

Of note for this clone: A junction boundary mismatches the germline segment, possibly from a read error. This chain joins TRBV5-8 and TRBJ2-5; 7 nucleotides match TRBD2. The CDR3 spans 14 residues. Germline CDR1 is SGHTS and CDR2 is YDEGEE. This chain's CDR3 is CASGLGLAAATQYF. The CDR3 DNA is TGTGCCAGCGGCTTGGGGCTAGCGGCTGCGACCCAGTACTTC.

CDR3 sequence: CASSQGSTEAFF. In DNA, the CDR3 is TGTGCCAGCTCACAGGGCTCCACTGAAGCTTTCTTT. This sequence joins TRBV9 and TRBJ1-1; the D gene is possibly TRBD1 (6 bases). CDR3 size: 12 residues. The V and J ends lost 7 bases and 4 bases respectively, with 11 bases between them. Germline CDR1 SGDLS, CDR2 YYNGEE.

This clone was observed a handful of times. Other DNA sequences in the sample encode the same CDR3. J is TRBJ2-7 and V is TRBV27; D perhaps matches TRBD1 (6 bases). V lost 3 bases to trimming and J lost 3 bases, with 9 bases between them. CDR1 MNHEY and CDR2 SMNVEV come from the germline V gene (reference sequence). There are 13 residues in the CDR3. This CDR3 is CASSLGRGYEQYF. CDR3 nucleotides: TGTGCCAGCAGTTTGGGCAGGGGCTACGAGCAGTACTTC.

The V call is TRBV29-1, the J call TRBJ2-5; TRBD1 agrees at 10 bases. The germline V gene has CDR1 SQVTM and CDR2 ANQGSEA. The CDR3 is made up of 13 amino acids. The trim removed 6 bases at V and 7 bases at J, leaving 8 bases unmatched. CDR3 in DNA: TGCAGCGTGGCGACAGGGGGCTGGGGGACCCAGTACTTC. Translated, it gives CSVATGGWGTQYF.

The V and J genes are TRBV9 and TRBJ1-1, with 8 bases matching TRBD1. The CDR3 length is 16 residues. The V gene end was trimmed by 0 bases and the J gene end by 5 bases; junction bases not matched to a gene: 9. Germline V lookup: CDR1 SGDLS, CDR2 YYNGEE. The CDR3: CASSVEGRGRRTEAFF. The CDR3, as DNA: TGTGCCAGCAGCGTAGAAGGCAGGGGGCGCAGGACTGAAGCTTTCTTT.

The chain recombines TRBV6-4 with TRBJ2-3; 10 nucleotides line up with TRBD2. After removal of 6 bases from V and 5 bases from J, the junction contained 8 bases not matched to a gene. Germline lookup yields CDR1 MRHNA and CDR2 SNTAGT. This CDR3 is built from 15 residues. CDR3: CASSEGTSEGDTQYF. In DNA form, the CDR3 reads TGTGCCAGCAGCGAAGGGACTAGCGAGGGAGATACGCAGTATTTT.

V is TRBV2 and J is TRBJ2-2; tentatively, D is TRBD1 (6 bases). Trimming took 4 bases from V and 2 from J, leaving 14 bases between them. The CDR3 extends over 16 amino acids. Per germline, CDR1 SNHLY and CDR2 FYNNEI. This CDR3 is CASSVSRGANTGELFF. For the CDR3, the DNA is TGTGCCAGCAGTGTTTCCAGGGGCGCTAACACCGGGGAGCTGTTTTTT.

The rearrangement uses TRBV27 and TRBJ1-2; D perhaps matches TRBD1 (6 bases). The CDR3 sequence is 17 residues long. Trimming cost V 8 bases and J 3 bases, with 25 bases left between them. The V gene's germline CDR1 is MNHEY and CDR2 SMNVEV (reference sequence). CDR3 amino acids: CASSPQQGAAFHYGYTF. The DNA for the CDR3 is TGTGCCAGCTCGCCACAACAGGGTGCGGCGTTCCACTATGGCTACACCTTC.

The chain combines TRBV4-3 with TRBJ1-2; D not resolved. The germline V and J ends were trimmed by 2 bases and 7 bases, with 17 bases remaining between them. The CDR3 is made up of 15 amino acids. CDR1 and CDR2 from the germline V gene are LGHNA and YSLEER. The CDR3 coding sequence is TGCGCCAGCAGCCAAACTCCTAAGGGTATCGGTGGCTACACCTTC. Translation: CASSQTPKGIGGYTF.

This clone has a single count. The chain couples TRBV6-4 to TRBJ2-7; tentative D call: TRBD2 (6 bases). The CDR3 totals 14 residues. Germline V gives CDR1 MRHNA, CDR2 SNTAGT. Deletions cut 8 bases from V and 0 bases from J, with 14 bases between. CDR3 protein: CASPDYPSSYEQYF. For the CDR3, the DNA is TGTGCCAGCCCGGACTATCCGAGCTCCTACGAGCAGTACTTC.

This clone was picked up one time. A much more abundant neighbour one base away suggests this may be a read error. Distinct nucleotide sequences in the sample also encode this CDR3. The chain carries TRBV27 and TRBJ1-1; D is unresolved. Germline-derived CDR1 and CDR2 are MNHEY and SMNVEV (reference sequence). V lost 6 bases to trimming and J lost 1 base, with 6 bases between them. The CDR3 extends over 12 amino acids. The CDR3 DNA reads TGTGCCAGCAGCTCGGGGAACACTGAAGCTTTCTTT. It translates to CASSSGNTEAFF.

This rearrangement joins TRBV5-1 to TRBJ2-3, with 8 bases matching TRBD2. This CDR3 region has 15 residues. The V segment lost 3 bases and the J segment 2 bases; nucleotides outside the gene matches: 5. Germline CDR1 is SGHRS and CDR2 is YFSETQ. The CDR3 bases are TGCGCCAGCAGCTCCCGGGAGGGTGACACAGATACGCAGTATTTT. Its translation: CASSSREGDTDTQYF.

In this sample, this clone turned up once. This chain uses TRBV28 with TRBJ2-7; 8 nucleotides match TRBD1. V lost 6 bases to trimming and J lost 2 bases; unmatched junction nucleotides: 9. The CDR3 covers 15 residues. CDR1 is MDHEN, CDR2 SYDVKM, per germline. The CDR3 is CASRPLQGAPYEQYF. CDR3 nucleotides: TGTGCCAGCAGGCCTCTGCAGGGGGCCCCCTACGAGCAGTACTTC.

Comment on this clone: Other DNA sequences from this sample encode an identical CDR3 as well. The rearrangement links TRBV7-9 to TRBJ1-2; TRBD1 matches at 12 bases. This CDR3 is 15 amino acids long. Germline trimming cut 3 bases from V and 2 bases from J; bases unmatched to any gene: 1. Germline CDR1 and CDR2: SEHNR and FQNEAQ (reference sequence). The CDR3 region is CASSLGTGGNYGYTF. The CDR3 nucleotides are TGTGCCAGCAGCTTGGGGACAGGGGGCAACTATGGCTACACCTTC. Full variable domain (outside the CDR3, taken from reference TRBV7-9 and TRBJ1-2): DTGVSQNPRHKITKRGQNVTFRCDPISEHNRLYWYRQTLGQGPEFLTYFQNEAQLEKSRLLSDRFSAERPKGSFSTLEIQRTEQGDSAMYLCASSLGTGGNYGYTFGSGTRLTVV.

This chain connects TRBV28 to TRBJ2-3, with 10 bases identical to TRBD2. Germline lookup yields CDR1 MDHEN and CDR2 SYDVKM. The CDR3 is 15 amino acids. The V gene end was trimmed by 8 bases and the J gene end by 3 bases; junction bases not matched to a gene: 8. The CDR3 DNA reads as TGTGCCAGCCTATGGACTAGCGGTGGGACAGATACGCAGTATTTT. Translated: CASLWTSGGTDTQYF.

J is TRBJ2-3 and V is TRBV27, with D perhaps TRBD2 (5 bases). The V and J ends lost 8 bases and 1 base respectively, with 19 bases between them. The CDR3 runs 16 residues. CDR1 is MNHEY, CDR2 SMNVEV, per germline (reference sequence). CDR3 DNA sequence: TGTGCCAGCGGACTGCCCCACTACCGCGGCACAGATACGCAGTATTTT. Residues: CASGLPHYRGTDTQYF.

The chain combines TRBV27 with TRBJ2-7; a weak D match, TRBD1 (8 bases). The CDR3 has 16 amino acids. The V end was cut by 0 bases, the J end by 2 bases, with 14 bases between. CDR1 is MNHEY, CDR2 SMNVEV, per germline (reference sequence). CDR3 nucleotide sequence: TGTGCCAGCAGTTTATCACAGGGGGACTACCCCTACGAGCAGTACTTC. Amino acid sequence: CASSLSQGDYPYEQYF.